The 16 T cell receptor beta chains given below trace back to one sample, sequenced in a study of CXCR3-negative and CXCR3-positive naive CD8 T cells. Via 5' RACE with UMI labels, TRB cDNA libraries were prepared. From its re-call of the 5' RACE reads, TCRdb lists each CDR3 protein once, without DNA. The sample's table shows tens of thousands of distinct CDR3 sequences. The sample comprised memory CD8+ T cells from blood. These receptors were collected from a human donor in good health. Some clones in this sample may be carry-over from other donors' samples.

The V and J genes are TRBV4-3 and TRBJ2-2; TCRdb names TRBD2, which stays unverified in the absence of DNA. CDR3 length: 16 amino acids. CDR1 is LGHNA and CDR2 is YSLEER in the germline V gene. CDR3 region: CASSSGLAGYTGELFF.

The rearrangement joins TRBV6-6 to TRBJ2-1; with no DNA, the TCRdb D assignment of TRBD1 cannot be verified. The CDR3 consists of 17 residues. Germline V CDR1 and CDR2: MNHNY, SVGAGI (reference sequence). The CDR3 sequence is CASSSNPQGNFDNEQFF.

The chain joins TRBV4-2 to TRBJ2-1; the TRBD2 assignment by TCRdb is unverifiable without DNA. Germline lookup yields CDR1 LGHNA and CDR2 YNFKEQ. The CDR3 is made up of 16 amino acids. The CDR3 sequence is CASSPRLAGSYNEQFF.

Judged by frequency, this clonotype is medium-sized. This chain connects TRBV7-9 to TRBJ1-1; absent DNA, TCRdb's TRBD1 call cannot be checked. CDR3 size: 13 residues. Germline assignment: CDR1 SEHNR and CDR2 FQNEAQ (reference sequence). CDR3: CASSLSGDTEAFF.

This sequence joins TRBV6-2 or TRBV6-3 and TRBJ2-7; checking the TCRdb D call of TRBD1 is not possible without DNA. Per germline, CDR1 MNHEY and CDR2 SVGEGT. This CDR3 contains 14 residues. CDR3 residues: CASSKTGTTDEQYF.

V gene TRBV14 combines with J gene TRBJ2-3; the D gene TCRdb calls, TRBD2, cannot be checked with no DNA. This CDR3 contains 16 residues. CDR1 is SGHDN and CDR2 is FVKESK in the germline V gene. The CDR3 region is CASSQWGTSGTDTQYF.

The chain links TRBV29-1 to TRBJ2-2. From germline, CDR1 is SQVTM and CDR2 ANQGSEA. The CDR3 has 13 amino acids. The CDR3 reads CSVDEVGSGELFF.

The J gene is TRBJ2-7, the V gene TRBV29-1. The germline gives CDR1 SQVTM, CDR2 ANQGSEA. This CDR3 comprises 11 residues. This chain's CDR3 is CSVYKSDEQYF.

The chain couples TRBV5-1 to TRBJ2-7. The germline V gene encodes CDR1 SGHRS and CDR2 YFSETQ. There are 13 residues in the CDR3. The CDR3 reads CASSLSTAYEQYF.

This rearrangement joins TRBV28 to TRBJ2-3; checking the TCRdb D call of TRBD2 is not possible without DNA. The V gene's germline CDR1 is MDHEN and CDR2 SYDVKM. This CDR3 has 14 amino acids. CDR3: CASSLWRGTDTQYF.

V is TRBV7-3 and J is TRBJ2-1. The CDR3 length is 15 residues. Germline-derived CDR1 and CDR2 are SGHTA and FQGTGA. The chain's CDR3 is CASSSSGTPYNEQFF.

The rearrangement joins TRBV2 to TRBJ2-7. The CDR3 runs to 12 residues. Looked up from germline, CDR1 is SNHLY and CDR2 is FYNNEI. The CDR3 sequence is CASTEWGYEQYF.

CDR3 protein: CASSIGAPRYTEAFF. This chain connects TRBV19 to TRBJ1-1. CDR1 is LNHDA and CDR2 is SQIVND in the germline V gene (reference sequence). The CDR3 spans 15 residues.

V is TRBV29-1 and J is TRBJ2-3; the TCRdb call, TRBD2, lacks DNA for checking. This CDR3 has 15 amino acids. The germline gives CDR1 SQVTM, CDR2 ANQGSEA. CDR3 in amino acids: CSVEAGTSESDTQYF.

The CDR3 region is CASSSQIAGEHYEQYF. The chain links TRBV7-8 to TRBJ2-7; lacking DNA, the TRBD2 call made by TCRdb goes unchecked. The CDR3 sequence is 16 residues long. Per the germline V gene, CDR1 is SGHVS and CDR2 is FQNEAQ. The full variable domain, its missing parts supplied by reference TRBV7-8 and TRBJ2-7, is GAGVSQSPRYKVAKRGQDVALRCDPISGHVSLFWYQQALGQGPEFLTYFQNEAQLDKSGLPSDRFFAERPEGSVSTLKIQRTQQEDSAVYLCASSSQIAGEHYEQYFGPGTRLTVT.

The chain combines TRBV29-1 with TRBJ2-7; no DNA is available, so the TRBD1 call from TCRdb remains unchecked. The germline CDR1 and CDR2 sequences are SQVTM and ANQGSEA. The CDR3 extends over 12 amino acids. This CDR3 reads CSVEGRPYEQYF.